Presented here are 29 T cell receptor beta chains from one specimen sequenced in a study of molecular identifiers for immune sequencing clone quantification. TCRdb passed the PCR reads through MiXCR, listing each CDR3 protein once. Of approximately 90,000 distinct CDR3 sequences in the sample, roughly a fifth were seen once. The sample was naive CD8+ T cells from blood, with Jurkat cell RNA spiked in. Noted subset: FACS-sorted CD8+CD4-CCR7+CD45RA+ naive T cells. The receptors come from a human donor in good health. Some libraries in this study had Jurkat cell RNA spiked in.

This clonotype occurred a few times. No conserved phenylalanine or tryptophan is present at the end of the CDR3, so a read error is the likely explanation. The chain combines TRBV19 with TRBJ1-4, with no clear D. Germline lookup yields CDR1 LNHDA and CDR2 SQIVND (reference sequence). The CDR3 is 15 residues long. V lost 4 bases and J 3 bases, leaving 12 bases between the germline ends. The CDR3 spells CASSKAVSANEKLFI. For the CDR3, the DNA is TGTGCCAGTAGTAAAGCGGTGAGCGCTAATGAAAAACTGTTTATT.

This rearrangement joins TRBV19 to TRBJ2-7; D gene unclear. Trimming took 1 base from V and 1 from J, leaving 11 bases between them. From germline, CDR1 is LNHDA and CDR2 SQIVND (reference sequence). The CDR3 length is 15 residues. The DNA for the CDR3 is TGTGCCAGTAGTATAGGGCAGACGTTGTCCTACGAGCAGTACTTC. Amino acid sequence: CASSIGQTLSYEQYF.

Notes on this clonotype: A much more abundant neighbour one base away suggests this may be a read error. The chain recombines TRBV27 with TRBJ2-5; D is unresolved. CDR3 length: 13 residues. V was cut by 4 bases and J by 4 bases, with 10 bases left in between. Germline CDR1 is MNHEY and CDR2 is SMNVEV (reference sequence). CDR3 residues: CASSYTYLETQYF. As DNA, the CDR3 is TGTGCCAGCAGTTACACGTACCTAGAGACCCAGTACTTC.

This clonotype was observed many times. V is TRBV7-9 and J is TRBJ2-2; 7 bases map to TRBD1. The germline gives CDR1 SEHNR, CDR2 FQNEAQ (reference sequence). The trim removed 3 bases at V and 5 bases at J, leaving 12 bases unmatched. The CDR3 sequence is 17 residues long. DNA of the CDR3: TGTGCCAGCAGCTTCCCCGGGACAGCGTTCTTAACCGGGGAGCTGTTTTTT. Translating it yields CASSFPGTAFLTGELFF.

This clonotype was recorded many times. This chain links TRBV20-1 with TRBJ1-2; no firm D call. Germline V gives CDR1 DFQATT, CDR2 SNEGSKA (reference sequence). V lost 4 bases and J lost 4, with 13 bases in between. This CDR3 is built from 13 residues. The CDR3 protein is CSATDTYFYGYTF. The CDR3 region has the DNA TGCAGTGCTACTGACACATACTTCTATGGCTACACCTTC.

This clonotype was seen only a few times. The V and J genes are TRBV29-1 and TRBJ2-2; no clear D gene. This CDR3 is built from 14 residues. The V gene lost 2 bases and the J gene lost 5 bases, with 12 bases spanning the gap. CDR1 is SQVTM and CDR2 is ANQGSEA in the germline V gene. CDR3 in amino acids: CSVEFTLRTGELFF. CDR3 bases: TGCAGCGTTGAATTTACACTCAGGACCGGGGAGCTGTTTTTT.

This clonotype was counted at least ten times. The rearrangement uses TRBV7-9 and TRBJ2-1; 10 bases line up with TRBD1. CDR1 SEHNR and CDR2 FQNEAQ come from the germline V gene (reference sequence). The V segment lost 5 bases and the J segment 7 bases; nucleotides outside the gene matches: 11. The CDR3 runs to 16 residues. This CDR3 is CASSPGTGVNMNEQFF. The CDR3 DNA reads TGTGCCAGCAGCCCGGGGACAGGGGTCAATATGAATGAGCAGTTCTTC.

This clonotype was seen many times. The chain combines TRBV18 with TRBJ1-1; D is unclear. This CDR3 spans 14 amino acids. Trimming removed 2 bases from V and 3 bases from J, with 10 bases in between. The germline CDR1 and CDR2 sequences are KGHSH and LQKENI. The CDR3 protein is CASSPESPDTEAFF. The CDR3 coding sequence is TGTGCCAGCTCACCAGAATCCCCCGACACTGAAGCTTTCTTT.

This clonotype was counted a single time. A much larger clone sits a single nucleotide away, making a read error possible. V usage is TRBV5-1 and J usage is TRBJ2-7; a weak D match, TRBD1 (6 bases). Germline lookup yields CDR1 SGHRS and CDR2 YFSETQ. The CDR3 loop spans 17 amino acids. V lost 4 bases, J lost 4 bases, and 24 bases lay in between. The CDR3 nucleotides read TGCGCCAGCAGCCTCATACCAGGGGACGGCACCCCATACGAGCAGTACTTC. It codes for CASSLIPGDGTPYEQYF.

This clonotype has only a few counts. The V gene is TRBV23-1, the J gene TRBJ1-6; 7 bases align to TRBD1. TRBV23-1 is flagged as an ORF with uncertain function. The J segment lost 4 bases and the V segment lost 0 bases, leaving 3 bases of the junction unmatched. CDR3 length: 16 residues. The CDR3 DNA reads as TGCGCCAGCAGTCAATCACCGGGACAGTATAATTCACCCCTCCACTTT. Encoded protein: CASSQSPGQYNSPLHF.

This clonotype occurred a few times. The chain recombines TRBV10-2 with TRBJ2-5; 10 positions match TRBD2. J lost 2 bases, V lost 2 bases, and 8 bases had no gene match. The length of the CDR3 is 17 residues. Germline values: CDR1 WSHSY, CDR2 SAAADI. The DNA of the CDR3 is TGCGCCAGCAGTGAGACAACTAGCGGGGTATGGCAAGAGACCCAGTACTTC. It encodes CASSETTSGVWQETQYF.

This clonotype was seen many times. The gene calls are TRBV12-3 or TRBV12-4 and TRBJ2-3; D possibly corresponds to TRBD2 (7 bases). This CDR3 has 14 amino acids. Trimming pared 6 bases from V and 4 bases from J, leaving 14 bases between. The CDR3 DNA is TGTGCCAGCAGCTGGGGGGGGGGCCCAGATACGCAGTATTTT. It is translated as CASSWGGGPDTQYF.

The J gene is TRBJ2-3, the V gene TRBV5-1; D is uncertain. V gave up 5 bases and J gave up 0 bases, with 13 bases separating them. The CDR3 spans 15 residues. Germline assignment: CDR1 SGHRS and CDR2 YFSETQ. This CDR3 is CASREEQASTDTQYF. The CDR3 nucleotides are TGCGCCAGCAGGGAAGAGCAGGCTAGCACAGATACGCAGTATTTT.

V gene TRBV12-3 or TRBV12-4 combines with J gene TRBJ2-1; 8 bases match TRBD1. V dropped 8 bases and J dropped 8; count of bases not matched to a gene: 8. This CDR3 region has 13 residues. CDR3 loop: CASGAGGVYEQFF. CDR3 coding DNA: TGTGCCAGCGGGGCAGGGGGCGTCTATGAGCAGTTCTTC.

In DNA, the CDR3 is TGTGCCAGCAGCTTAGGGTCTAGCGGGAACAATGAGCAGTTCTTC. Translating gives CASSLGSSGNNEQFF. The chain carries TRBV11-2 and TRBJ2-1; 9 bases are a match to TRBD2. This CDR3 region has 15 residues. Germline values: CDR1 SGHAT, CDR2 FQNNGV. The V gene end was trimmed by 1 base and the J gene end by 5 bases; junction bases not matched to a gene: 3.

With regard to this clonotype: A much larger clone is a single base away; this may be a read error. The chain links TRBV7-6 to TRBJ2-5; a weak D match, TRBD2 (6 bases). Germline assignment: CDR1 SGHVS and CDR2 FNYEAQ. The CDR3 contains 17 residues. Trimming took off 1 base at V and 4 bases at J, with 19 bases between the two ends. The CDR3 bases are TGTGCCAGCAGCTTAGTGGGTGAGGGACTGGGATTAGAGACCCAGTACTTC. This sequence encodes CASSLVGEGLGLETQYF.

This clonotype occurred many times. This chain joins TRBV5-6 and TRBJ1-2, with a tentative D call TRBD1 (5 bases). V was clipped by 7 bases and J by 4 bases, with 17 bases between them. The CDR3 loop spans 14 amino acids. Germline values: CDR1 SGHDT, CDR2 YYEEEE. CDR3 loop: CASARNDSPYGYTF. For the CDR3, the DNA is TGTGCCAGCGCCAGAAACGACAGTCCCTATGGCTACACCTTC. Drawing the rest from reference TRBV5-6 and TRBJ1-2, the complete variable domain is DAGVTQSPTHLIKTRGQQVTLRCSPKSGHDTVSWYQQALGQGPQFIFQYYEEEERQRGNFPDRFSGHQFPNYSSELNVNALLLGDSALYLCASARNDSPYGYTFGSGTRLTVV.

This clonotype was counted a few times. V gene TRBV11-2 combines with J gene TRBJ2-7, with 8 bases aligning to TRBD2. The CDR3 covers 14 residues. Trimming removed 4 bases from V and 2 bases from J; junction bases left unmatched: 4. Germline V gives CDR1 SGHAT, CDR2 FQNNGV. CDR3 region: CASSYSGNTYEQYF. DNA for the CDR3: TGTGCCAGCAGCTATAGCGGGAATACCTACGAGCAGTACTTC.

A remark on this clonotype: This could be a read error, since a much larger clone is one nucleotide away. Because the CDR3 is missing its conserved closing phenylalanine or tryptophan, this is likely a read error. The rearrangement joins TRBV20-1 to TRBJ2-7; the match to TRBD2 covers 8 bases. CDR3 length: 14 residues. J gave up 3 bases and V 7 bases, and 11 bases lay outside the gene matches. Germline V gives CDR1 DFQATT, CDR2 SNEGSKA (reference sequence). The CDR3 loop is CSVPGGLPDYEQYS. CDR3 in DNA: TGCAGTGTTCCGGGGGGGCTTCCCGACTACGAGCAGTACTCC.

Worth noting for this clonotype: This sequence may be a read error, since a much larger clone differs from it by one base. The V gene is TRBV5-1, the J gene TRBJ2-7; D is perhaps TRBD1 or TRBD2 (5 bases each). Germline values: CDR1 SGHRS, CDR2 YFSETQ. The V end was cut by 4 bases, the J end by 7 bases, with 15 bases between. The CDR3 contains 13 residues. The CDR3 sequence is CASSLGTAGEQYF. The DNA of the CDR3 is TGCGCCAGCAGCCTTGGGACCGCCGGGGAGCAGTACTTC.

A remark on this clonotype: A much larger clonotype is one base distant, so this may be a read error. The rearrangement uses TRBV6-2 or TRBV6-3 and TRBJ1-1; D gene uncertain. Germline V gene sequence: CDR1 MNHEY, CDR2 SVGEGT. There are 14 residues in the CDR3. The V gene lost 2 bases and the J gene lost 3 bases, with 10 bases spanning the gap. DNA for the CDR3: TGTGCCAGCAGTTACGAAGGCACGGACACTGAAGCTTTCTTT. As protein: CASSYEGTDTEAFF.

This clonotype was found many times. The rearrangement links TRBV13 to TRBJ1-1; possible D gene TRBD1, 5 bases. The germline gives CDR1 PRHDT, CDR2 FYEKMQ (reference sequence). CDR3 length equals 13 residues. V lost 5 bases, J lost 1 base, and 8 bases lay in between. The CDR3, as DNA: TGTGCCAGCAGCCCAGGACAGAACACTGAAGCTTTCTTT. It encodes CASSPGQNTEAFF. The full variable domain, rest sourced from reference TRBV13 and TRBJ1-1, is AAGVIQSPRHLIKEKRETATLKCYPIPRHDTVYWYQQGPGQDPQFLISFYEKMQSDKGSIPDRFSAQQFSDYHSELNMSSLELGDSALYFCASSPGQNTEAFFGQGTRLTVV.

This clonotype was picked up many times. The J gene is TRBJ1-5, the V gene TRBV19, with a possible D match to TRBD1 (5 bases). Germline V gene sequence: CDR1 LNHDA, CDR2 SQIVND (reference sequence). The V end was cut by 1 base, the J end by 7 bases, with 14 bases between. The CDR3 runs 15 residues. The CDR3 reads CASSIGGGGGQPQHF. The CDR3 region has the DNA TGTGCCAGTAGTATAGGTGGCGGGGGAGGACAGCCCCAGCATTTT.

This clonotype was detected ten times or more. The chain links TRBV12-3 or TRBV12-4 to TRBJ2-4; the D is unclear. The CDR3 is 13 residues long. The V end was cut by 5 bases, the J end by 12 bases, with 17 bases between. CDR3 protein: CASSPQIRADQYF. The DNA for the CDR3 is TGTGCCAGCAGTCCCCAAATTAGGGCGGATCAGTACTTC.

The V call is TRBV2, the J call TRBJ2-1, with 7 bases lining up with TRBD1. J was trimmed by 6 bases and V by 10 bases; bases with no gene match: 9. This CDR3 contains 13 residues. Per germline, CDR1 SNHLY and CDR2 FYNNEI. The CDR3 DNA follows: TGTGCCACCAGACAGGGAAGGGGCAATGAGCAGTTCTTC. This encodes CATRQGRGNEQFF.

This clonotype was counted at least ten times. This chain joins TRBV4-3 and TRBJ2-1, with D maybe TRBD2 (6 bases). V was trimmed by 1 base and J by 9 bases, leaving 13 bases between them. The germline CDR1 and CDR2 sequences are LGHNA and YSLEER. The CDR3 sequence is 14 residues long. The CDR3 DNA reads TGCGCCAGCAGCCAAGCCGTTCTTAGCGGTGAGCAGTTCTTC. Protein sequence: CASSQAVLSGEQFF.

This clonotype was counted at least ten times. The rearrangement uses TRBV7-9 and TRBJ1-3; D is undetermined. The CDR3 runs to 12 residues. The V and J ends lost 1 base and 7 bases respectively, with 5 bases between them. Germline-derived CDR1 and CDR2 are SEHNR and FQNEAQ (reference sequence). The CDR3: CASSLDGNTIYF. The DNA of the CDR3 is TGTGCCAGCAGCTTAGACGGGAACACCATATATTTT.

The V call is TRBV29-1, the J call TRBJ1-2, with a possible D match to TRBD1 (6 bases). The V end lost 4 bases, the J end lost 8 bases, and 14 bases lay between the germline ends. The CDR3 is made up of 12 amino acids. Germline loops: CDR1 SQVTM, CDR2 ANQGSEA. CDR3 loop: CSVGEGVRGYTF. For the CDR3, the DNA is TGCAGCGTTGGGGAGGGGGTGAGAGGCTACACCTTC.

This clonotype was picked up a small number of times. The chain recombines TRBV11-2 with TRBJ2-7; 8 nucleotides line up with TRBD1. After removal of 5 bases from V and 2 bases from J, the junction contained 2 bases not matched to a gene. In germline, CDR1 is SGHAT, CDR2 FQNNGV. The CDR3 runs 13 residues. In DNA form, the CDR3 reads TGTGCCAGCAGCCCACAGGGGGCCTACGAGCAGTACTTC. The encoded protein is CASSPQGAYEQYF.